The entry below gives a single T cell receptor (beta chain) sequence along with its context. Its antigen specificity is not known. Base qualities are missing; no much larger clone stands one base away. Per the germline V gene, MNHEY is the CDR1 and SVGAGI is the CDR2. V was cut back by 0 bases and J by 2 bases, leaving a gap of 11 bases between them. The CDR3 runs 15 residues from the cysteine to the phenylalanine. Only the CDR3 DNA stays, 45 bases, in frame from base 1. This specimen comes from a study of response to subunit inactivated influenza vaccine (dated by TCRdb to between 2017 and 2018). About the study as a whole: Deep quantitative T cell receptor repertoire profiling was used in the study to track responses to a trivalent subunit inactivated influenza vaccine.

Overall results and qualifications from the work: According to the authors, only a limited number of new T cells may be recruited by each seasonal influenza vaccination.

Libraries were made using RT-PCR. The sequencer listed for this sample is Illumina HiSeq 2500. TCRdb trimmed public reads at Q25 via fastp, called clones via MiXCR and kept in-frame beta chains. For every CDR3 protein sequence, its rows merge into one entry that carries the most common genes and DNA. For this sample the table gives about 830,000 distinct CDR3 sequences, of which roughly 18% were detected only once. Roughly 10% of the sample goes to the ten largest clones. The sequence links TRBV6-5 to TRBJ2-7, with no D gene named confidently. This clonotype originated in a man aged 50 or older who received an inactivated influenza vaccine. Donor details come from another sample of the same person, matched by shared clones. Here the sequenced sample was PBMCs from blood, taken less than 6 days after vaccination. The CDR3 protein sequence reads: CASSYSPNTAYEQYF. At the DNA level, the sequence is TGTGCCAGCAGTTACTCGCCCAACACAGCCTACGAGCAGTACTTC.